What follows are 9 T cell receptor beta chains derived from one specimen sequenced in a study of Graves' ophthalmopathy and Graves' hyperthyroidism. From RNA, the CDR3 regions of TCR beta chains were amplified and sequenced. An initial RT-PCR round employing HTBI primers preceded a second-round multiplex PCR. MiXCR was run by TCRdb on the multiplex PCR reads, yielding one entry per CDR3 protein. The sample includes some 210,000 distinct CDR3 sequences, under 30% seen only once; the top ten take approximately 9%. The source material was peripheral blood. The receptors derive from a man aged 45-65 years with Graves' ophthalmopathy.

The sample holds many counts of this clonotype. The V gene is TRBV12-3 or TRBV12-4, the J gene TRBJ2-7, with D maybe TRBD2 (6 bases). Trimming shortened V by 5 bases and J by 3 bases, and 11 bases separated the two germline ends. The CDR3 runs 13 residues. The CDR3 bases are TGTGCCAGCAGTGGGACTCTTTACTACGAGCAGTACTTC. Protein: CASSGTLYYEQYF.

This clonotype was found many times. This sequence joins TRBV7-2 and TRBJ1-2; 7 bases line up with TRBD1. CDR1 SGHTA and CDR2 FQGNSA come from the germline V gene. After removal of 6 bases from V and 4 bases from J, the junction contained 11 bases not matched to a gene. The CDR3 has 15 residues. The CDR3 nucleotides are TGTGCCAGCAGAAAAGACAGGGAAAGCATCTATGGCTACACCTTC. Translation gives CASRKDRESIYGYTF.

This clonotype showed up many times. The chain recombines TRBV28 with TRBJ2-3; 8 bases agree with TRBD1. There are 16 residues in the CDR3. CDR1 and CDR2 from the germline V gene are MDHEN and SYDVKM. The V segment lost 3 bases and the J segment 2 bases; nucleotides outside the gene matches: 7. CDR3 sequence: CASSFQGAGNTDTQYF. CDR3 DNA: TGTGCCAGCAGTTTCCAGGGGGCAGGCAACACAGATACGCAGTATTTT.

This clonotype was counted ten times or more. The gene calls are TRBV19 and TRBJ1-3; D is possibly TRBD1 (5 bases). From germline, CDR1 is LNHDA and CDR2 SQIVND (reference sequence). This CDR3 spans 15 amino acids. V lost 3 bases, J lost 0 bases, and 9 bases lay in between. Here the CDR3 reads CASSIAGTSGNTIYF. CDR3 nucleotide sequence: TGTGCCAGTAGTATCGCGGGGACCTCTGGAAACACCATATATTTT.

The chain links TRBV28 to TRBJ2-7; 10 bases map to TRBD2. CDR1 MDHEN and CDR2 SYDVKM come from the germline V gene. Trimming at V came to 5 bases and at J to 5 bases, leaving 9 bases not matched to a gene. This CDR3 has 15 residues. CDR3 region: CASSPGLAGADEQYF. CDR3 DNA sequence: TGTGCCAGCAGTCCCGGCCTAGCGGGGGCGGACGAGCAGTACTTC.

This clonotype was seen repeatedly, ten times or more. The CDR3 DNA is TGTGCCAGCAGCCATAATGACGCGGGAGCCGGGGAGCTGTTTTTT. Its translation is CASSHNDAGAGELFF. The chain has TRBV11-2 and TRBJ2-2; 7 nucleotides line up with TRBD2. V lost 5 bases to trimming and J lost 6 bases; unmatched junction nucleotides: 9. This CDR3 contains 15 residues. Germline V CDR1 and CDR2: SGHAT, FQNNGV. The whole variable domain, remainder taken from reference TRBV11-2 and TRBJ2-2, is EAGVAQSPRYKIIEKRQSVAFWCNPISGHATLYWYQQILGQGPKLLIQFQNNGVVDDSQLPKDRFSAERLKGVDSTLKIQPAKLEDSAVYLCASSHNDAGAGELFFGEGSRLTVL.

The rearrangement links TRBV28 to TRBJ2-4; 9 bases map to TRBD1. The V segment lost 4 bases and the J segment 6 bases; nucleotides outside the gene matches: 7. The CDR3 totals 15 residues. Germline V gene sequence: CDR1 MDHEN, CDR2 SYDVKM. Here the CDR3 DNA reads TGTGCCAGCAGTTACACAGGGGGCTTAGGAAACATTCAGTACTTC. Translating it yields CASSYTGGLGNIQYF.

This clonotype was seen at least ten times. The rearrangement links TRBV6-5 to TRBJ2-2; 8 nucleotides match TRBD2. The CDR3 is 17 residues long. The V and J ends lost 1 base and 5 bases, in that order; junction bases with no gene match: 9. The germline gives CDR1 MNHEY, CDR2 SVGAGI. CDR3 loop: CASSYLQEREWTGELFF. CDR3 sequence (DNA): TGTGCCAGCAGTTACTTACAGGAGCGGGAGTGGACCGGGGAGCTGTTTTTT.

This clonotype showed up many times. V and J are TRBV11-3 and TRBJ1-1; possibly TRBD1 for D (5 bases). Germline loops: CDR1 SGHNT, CDR2 YENEEA. CDR3 size: 14 residues. The ends were cut back, 5 bases at V and 3 bases at J, with 13 bases in the middle. CDR3 protein: CASSPGESDTEAFF. The CDR3 DNA sequence: TGTGCCAGCAGCCCGGGGGAGTCGGACACTGAAGCTTTCTTT.